Sequencing of this TCR beta chain was carried out in a study of OX40 agonist ivuxolimab in advanced cancers. Individuals having autoimmune disease history or systemic immunosuppression were not enrolled. Per the germline V gene, CDR1 is SGHNT and CDR2 is YENEEA. This CDR3 spans 12 amino acids. Trimming pared 4 bases from V and 7 bases from J, leaving 5 bases between. Produced via immunoSEQ multiplex PCR; TCRdb's table is partial and in-frame only. The profile shows over 55,000 clones, roughly 86% of them singletons. The clonotype originates from an adult with an advanced solid tumor such as melanoma, head and neck, liver or kidney cancer. The sequenced sample was CD4+ or CD8+ T cells sorted from blood, obtained in a trial of the OX40 agonist ivuxolimab. The V and J genes are TRBV11-3 and TRBJ1-6, with D unclear. The CDR3 region is CASSSENSPLHF. The CDR3 region has the DNA TGTGCCAGCAGCTCCGAGAATTCACCCCTCCACTTT.